The clone carrying this T cell receptor (beta chain) was counted once. This sample stems from a study of blood T cell repertoires in COVID-19. About the research overall: COVID-19 samples collected from the United States, Italy and Spain covered acute and convalescent phases. Nucleic acid was either cDNA or gDNA, and it came from T cells, B-cell-depleted T cells, or PBMCs.

The authors' processing: Scientists estimated how many nucleated cells there were by amplifying reference gene primers. Sequencing used immunoSEQ multiplex PCR; TCRdb keeps in-frame clones, though not all of them. V and J calls and clone size are given by that table; D and trimming were obtained from the DNA. The sample yields approximately 150,000 clones, roughly four fifths seen once. There are 12 residues in the CDR3. Trimming removed 5 bases at V and 7 bases at J, with 11 bases between. Germline CDR1 reads LNHDA; CDR2 reads SQIVND (reference sequence). The origin of this receptor is a man between 70 and 80 years old with active or convalescent COVID-19. The material sequenced was peripheral blood. J is TRBJ2-5 and V is TRBV19, with D maybe TRBD2 (7 bases). The CDR3 DNA follows: TGTGCCAGTAGTCTGGGGGGGCCGACCCAGTACTTC. Residues: CASSLGGPTQYF.